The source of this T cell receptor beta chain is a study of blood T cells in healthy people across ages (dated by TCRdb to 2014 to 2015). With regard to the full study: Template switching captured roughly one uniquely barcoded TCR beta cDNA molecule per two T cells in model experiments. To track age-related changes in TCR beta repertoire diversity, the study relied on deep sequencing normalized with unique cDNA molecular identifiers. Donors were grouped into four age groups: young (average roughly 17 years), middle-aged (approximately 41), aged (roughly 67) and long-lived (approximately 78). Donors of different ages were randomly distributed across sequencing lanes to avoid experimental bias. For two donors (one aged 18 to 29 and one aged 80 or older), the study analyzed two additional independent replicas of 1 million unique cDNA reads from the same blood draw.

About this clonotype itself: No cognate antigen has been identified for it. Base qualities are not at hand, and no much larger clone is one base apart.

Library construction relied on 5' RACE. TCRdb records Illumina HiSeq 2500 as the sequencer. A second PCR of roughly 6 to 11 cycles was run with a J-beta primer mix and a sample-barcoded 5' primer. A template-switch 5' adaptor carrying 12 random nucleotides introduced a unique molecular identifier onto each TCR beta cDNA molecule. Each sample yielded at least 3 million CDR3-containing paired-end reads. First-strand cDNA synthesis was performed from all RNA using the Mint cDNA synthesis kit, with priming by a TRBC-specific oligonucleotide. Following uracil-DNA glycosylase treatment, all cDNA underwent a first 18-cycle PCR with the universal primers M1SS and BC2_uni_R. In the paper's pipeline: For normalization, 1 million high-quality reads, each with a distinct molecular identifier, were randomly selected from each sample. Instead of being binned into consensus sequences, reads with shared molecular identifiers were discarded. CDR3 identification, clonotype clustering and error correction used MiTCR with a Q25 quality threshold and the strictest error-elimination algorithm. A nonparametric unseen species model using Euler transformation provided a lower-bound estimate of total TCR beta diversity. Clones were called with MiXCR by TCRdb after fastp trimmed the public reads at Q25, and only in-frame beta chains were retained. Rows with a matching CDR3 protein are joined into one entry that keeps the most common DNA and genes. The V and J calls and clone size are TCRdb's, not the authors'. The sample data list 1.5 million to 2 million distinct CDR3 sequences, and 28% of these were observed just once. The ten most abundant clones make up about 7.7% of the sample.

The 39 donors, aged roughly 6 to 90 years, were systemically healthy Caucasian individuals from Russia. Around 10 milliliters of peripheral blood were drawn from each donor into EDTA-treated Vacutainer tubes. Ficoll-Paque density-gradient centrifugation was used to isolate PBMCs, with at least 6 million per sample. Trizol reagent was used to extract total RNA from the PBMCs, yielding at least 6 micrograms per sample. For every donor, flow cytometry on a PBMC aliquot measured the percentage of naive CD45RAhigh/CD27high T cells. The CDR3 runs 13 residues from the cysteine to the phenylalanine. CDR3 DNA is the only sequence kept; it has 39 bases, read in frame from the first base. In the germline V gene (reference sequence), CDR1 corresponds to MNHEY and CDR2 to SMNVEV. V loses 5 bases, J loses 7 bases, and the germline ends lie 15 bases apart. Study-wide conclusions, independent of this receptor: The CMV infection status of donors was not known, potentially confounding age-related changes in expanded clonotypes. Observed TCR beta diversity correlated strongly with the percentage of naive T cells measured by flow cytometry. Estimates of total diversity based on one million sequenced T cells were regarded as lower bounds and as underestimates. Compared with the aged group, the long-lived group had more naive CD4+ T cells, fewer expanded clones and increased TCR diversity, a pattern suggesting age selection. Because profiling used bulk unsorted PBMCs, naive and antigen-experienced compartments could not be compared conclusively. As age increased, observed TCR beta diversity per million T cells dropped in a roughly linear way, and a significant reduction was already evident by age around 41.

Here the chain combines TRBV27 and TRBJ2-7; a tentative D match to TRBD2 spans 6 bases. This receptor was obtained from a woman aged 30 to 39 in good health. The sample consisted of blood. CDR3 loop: CASSKTPRGEQYF. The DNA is TGTGCCAGCAGTAAAACCCCTCGGGGGGAGCAGTACTTC.